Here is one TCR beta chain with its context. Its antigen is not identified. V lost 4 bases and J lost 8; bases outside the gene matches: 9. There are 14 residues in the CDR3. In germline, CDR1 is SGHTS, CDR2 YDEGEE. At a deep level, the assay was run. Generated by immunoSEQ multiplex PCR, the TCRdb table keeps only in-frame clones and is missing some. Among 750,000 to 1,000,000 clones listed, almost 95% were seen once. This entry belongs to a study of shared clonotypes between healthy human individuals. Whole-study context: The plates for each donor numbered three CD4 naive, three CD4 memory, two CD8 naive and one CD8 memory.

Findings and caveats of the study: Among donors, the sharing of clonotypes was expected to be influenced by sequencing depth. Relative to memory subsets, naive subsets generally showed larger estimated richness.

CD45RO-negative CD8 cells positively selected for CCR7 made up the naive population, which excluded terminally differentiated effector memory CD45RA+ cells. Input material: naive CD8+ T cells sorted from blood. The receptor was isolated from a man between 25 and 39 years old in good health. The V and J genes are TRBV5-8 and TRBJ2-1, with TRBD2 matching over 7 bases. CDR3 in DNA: TGTGCCAGCAGCGCCGGGACTATGTACGATGAGCAGTTCTTC. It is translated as CASSAGTMYDEQFF. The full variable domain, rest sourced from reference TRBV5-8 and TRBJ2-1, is EAGVTQSPTHLIKTRGQQATLRCSPISGHTSVYWYQQALGLGLQFLLWYDEGEERNRGNFPPRFSGRQFPNYSSELNVNALELEDSALYLCASSAGTMYDEQFFGPGTRLTVL.